Below, one T cell receptor (beta chain) is given with its context. The antigen remains undetermined. This specimen belongs to a study of T cell repertoires in cytomegalovirus infection. Overall study: HLA-B-restricted CMV epitopes that are well studied were used alongside recently identified HLA-C-restricted ones. CMV infection and matching HLA type were both indicated by public TCR beta signatures.

The CDR3 is 15 amino acids. In germline, CDR1 is MNHEY, CDR2 SVGEGT. V lost 2 bases, J lost 4 bases, and 14 bases lay in between. Findings of the study overall: The study found HLA-C-restricted CMV-specific TCR beta clonotypes dominating the ex vivo response.

In TCRdb, the reads were re-called with MiXCR into one record per CDR3 protein. The sample lists around 430,000 distinct CDR3 sequences; approximately 42% were seen once. This sequence joins TRBV6-2 or TRBV6-3 and TRBJ2-5; unclear D gene. The specimen comprised cultured PBMCs, sampled from culture after CMV antigen stimulation. This receptor was taken from a human donor in good health (CMV status not recorded). Some clones in this sample may be carry-over from other donors' samples. CDR3 amino acids: CASSYVGLVGETQYF. CDR3 bases: TGTGCCAGCAGTTACGTTGGGCTAGTCGGAGAGACCCAGTACTTC.